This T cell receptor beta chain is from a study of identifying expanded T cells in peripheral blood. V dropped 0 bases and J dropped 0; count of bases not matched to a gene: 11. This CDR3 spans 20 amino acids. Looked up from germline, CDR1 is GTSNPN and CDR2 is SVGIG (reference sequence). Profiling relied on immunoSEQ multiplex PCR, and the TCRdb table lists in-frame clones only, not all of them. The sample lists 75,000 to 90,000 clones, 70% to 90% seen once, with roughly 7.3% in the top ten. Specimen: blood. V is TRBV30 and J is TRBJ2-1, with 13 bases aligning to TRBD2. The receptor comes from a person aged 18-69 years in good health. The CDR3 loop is CAWSVGTSGRVFSSYNEQFF. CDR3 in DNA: TGTGCCTGGAGTGTAGGCACTAGCGGGAGGGTCTTTAGCTCCTACAATGAGCAGTTCTTC.